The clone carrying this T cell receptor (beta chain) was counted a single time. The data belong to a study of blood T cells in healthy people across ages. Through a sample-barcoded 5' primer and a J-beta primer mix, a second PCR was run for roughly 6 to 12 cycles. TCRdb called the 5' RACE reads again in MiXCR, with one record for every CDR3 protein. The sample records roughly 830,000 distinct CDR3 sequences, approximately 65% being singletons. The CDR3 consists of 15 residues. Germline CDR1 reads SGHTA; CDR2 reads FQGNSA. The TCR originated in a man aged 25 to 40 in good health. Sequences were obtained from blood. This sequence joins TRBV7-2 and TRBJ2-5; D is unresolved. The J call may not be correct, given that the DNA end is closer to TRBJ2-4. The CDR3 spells CASSLTNPGKNIQYF. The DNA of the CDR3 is TGTGCCAGCAGCTTAACCAACCCGGGCAAAAACATTCAGTACTTC.